This TCR beta chain was obtained from a study of CD8+ T cells in alopecia areata (dated by TCRdb to the late 2010s). With respect to the entire study: The treated patients took part in an open-label pilot trial in which moderate-to-severe alopecia areata was treated with oral tofacitinib at 5 to 10 mg twice daily. Patients received tofacitinib for 6 to 18 months and were then followed off drug for 6 months to check for delayed response and recurrence. Disease severity in treated patients was measured with the SALT score, which quantifies the percentage of affected scalp surface area. High-throughput TCRbeta sequencing was used to examine T cell clonal expansion in alopecia areata in both the C3H/HeJ mouse model and human patients. In humans, TCRbeta sequencing was performed on scalp tissue and on sorted CD4+ and CD8+ peripheral blood T cells from healthy controls and from patients with patchy or totalis/universalis alopecia areata. Tofacitinib-treated patients had biopsies at baseline and at 4 and 24 weeks of treatment, with a later scalp biopsy in several patients. Scalp clonality was compared among normal scalp (n=4), patchy alopecia areata scalp (n=8), and alopecia totalis/universalis scalp (n=8). RNA was extracted with the PAXgene miRNA kit for fixed scalp, the miRNeasy kit for PBMCs, and the RNeasy kit for mouse skin. TCRbeta CDR3 regions were amplified by immunoSEQ multiplex PCR using 35 Vbeta forward and 13 Jbeta reverse primers. What the research found in general, with its limitations: Lesional scalp, especially in alopecia totalis/universalis, showed higher clonality and more expanded CD8+ clones than normal scalp, suggesting antigenic drive. TCR sequences shared between patients were less clear than in mice, possibly partly because of HLA diversity in the patient population. Scalp TCR repertoire analysis is complicated because resident alphabeta T cells in normal human skin are also sequenced, whereas mouse skin is dominated by gammadelta T cells. During tofacitinib treatment, many expanded lesional clones remained in scalp and blood, and this persistence may partly explain relapse after treatment is stopped. Tofacitinib significantly decreased scalp clonality and the number of expanded CD8+ clones among the top 100 scalp clones. The treated cohort was small, with a single nonresponder, so links between baseline CD8+ expansion and response need larger studies.

The CDR3, cysteine through phenylalanine, is 12 amino acids long. The entry retains the CDR3 DNA only, 36 bases that are in frame from base 1. CDR1 and CDR2 were assigned from the germline V gene (reference sequence) as GTSNPN and SVGIG. V is reduced by 2 bases and J by 6 bases, leaving a spacing of 10 bases between them. The library was prepared using the immunoSEQ multiplex PCR assay. RNA was extracted from all samples and reverse transcribed into cDNA as template for TCR sequencing. SuperScript III was used for first-strand cDNA synthesis, primed with a 2:1 mix of oligo-dT and random hexamers. A synthetic immune receptor repertoire was used to assess amplification bias, and residual bias was removed computationally. In the authors' own workflow: Raw reads were preprocessed to remove errors, and CDR3 was defined by IMGT conventions from the conserved cysteine to phenylalanine. Clonality was calculated as 1 minus Shannon entropy normalized by log2 of the number of productive unique TCRs. CD4 or CD8 identity of scalp clones was inferred by cross-referencing scalp TCRbeta sequences with sorted blood CD4 and CD8 repertoires. This is the immuneACCESS table as TCRdb keeps it, with only in-frame sequences that have V and J called. A part of the clones is gone; compared with another copy, unresolved V genes explain less than half, and the rest is unexplained. Clone size and V and J calls were adopted from that table, with D and trimming inferred from the DNA. The sample table shows 80,000 to 100,000 clones, and 44% are seen once. More than 15% of the sample is in the top ten clones.

This sample's time point label indicates: about 5 months on oral tofacitinib. Interpreted using the paper, the treatment or condition label stands for: oral pan-JAK inhibitor, 5-10 mg twice daily. Lesional scalp punch biopsies and peripheral blood were collected from alopecia areata patients. PBMCs were separated by density centrifugation and stained for CD3, CD4 and CD8, after which CD4+ and CD8+ T cells were sorted on a FACSAria. On this clone itself: No antigen is known for it. No base-level quality is on record; no much larger clone is a single base apart.

Here the sequenced sample was CD8+ T cells sorted from blood, taken at week 24, from a patient treated with tofacitinib. The V gene is TRBV30 and the J gene is TRBJ1-1, with the D gene too uncertain to name. This clonotype was sampled from a human donor with alopecia areata. The bases read TGTGCCTGGAGTAGTCCGTACCCTGAAGCTTTCTTT. Its translation is CAWSSPYPEAFF.